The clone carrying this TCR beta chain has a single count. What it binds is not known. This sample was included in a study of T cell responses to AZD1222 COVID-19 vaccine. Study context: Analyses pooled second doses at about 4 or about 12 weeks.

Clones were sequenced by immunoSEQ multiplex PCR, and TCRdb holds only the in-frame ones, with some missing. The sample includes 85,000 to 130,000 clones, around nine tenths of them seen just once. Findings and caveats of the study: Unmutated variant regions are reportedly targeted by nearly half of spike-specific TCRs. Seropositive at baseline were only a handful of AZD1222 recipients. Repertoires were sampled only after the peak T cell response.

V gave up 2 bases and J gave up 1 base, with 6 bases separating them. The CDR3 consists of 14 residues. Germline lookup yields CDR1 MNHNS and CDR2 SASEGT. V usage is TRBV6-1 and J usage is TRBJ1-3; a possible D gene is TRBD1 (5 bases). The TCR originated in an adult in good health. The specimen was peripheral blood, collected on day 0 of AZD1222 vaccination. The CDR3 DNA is TGTGCCAGCAGTGAAAACAGGTCTGGAAACACCATATATTTT. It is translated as CASSENRSGNTIYF.